Listed below are T cell receptor beta chains from one sample, sequenced in a study of T cells after posttransplantation cyclophosphamide. Produced via immunoSEQ multiplex PCR; TCRdb's table is partial and in-frame only. The sample carries about 2,500 clones, 85% recorded once. The source was PBMCs, collected after allogeneic stem cell transplant with posttransplant cyclophosphamide. The source of these receptors is a male patient in his thirties who received an allogeneic stem cell transplant from a related donor, was CMV-positive, and had acute GVHD only. Some T cells here may be from the graft donor. Each CDR3 is given with its conserved first and last residue. The order of the fields is J gene, V gene, D gene, clone size, CDR3 DNA, CDR3 protein. The D gene is left open where the match is weak. Clone sizes are given selectively: once, few, many, or a class where the clone is expanded.

TRBJ1-1	TRBV7-8	TRBD1	.	TGTGCCAGCAGCCGAAACCGGGACAGTAACACTGAAGCTTTCTTT	CASSRNRDSNTEAFF
TRBJ1-3	TRBV5-1	.	.	TGCGCCAGCAGCGCCGGTGGGGCTGGTGGAAACACCATATATTTT	CASSAGGAGGNTIYF
TRBJ1-6	TRBV9	TRBD1	.	TGTGCCAGCAGAGAGACAGGGACAAGGATATCCCTCCACTTT	CASRETGTRISLHF
TRBJ1-6	TRBV7-9	TRBD1	.	TGTGCCAGCAGCTTAGCGGGGACAGGGGAATCACCCCTCCACTTT	CASSLAGTGESPLHF
TRBJ2-1	TRBV18	.	.	TGTGCCAGCTCCCGGTCCAATTCTGACAATGAGCAGTTCTTC	CASSRSNSDNEQFF
TRBJ1-2	TRBV6-5	TRBD1	.	TGTGCCAGCAAGCCCCCGGGACAGGGTGGCTATGGCTACACCTTC	CASKPPGQGGYGYTF
TRBJ1-2	TRBV7-9	.	.	TGTGCCAGCAGCCGCCGGGGGGGCGATGGCTACACCTTC	CASSRRGGDGYTF
TRBJ2-3	TRBV4-1	TRBD2	.	TGCGCCAGCAGCCAAGGGGACTACACAGATACGCAGTATTTT	CASSQGDYTDTQYF
TRBJ2-1	TRBV27	.	.	TGTGCCAGCAGTCCTCTCTCGGGACACCCCTACAATGAGCAGTTCTTC	CASSPLSGHPYNEQFF
TRBJ2-3	TRBV7-2	TRBD2	.	TGTGCCAGCAGCTTAGGACTAGCGGGGGGGCGGGGAGATACGCAGTATTTT	CASSLGLAGGRGDTQYF
TRBJ1-1	TRBV6-1	.	.	TGTGCCAGCATCTTAGAGCCCCAGGCCACTGAAGCTTTCTTT	CASILEPQATEAFF
TRBJ1-5	TRBV4-3	.	.	TGCGCCAGCAGCCAAGATATTATAAACGAGGACAGCCTCTTTAGCAATCAGCCCCAGCATTTT	CASSQDIINEDSLFSNQPQHF
TRBJ1-4	TRBV7-8	.	few	TGTGCCAGCAGCTACAGGGAAACTAATGAAAAACTGTTTTTT	CASSYRETNEKLFF
TRBJ1-2	TRBV4-1	.	few	TGCGCCAGCAGCCACCCAAGTTTCGCGGGGTCGAACTATGGCTACACCTTC	CASSHPSFAGSNYGYTF